This record covers a single TCR beta chain. No antigen is known for it. Repertoires were generated with immunoSEQ multiplex PCR, while TCRdb's copy carries only in-frame clones and drops some. This repertoire shows 100,000 or so clones, approximately 86% found once; its top ten account for more than 5%. CDR1 and CDR2 (germline): MNHEY, SVGAGI. CDR3 length equals 15 residues. J gave up 3 bases and V 6 bases, and 10 bases lay outside the gene matches. This entry comes from a study of T cell responses to AZD1222 COVID-19 vaccine. Points from the study as a whole: At baseline, seropositivity was found in only five or six AZD1222 recipients. Unmutated variant regions reportedly attract nearly half of all spike-specific TCRs.

This receptor was taken from an adult who received the AZD1222 COVID-19 vaccine. The sequencing used peripheral blood, collected 28 days after the second AZD1222 dose. The V and J genes are TRBV6-5 and TRBJ2-7; 8 bases are shared with TRBD1. The CDR3 spells CASSPGQGADYEQYF. The CDR3, as DNA: TGTGCCAGCAGCCCCGGACAGGGTGCAGACTACGAGCAGTACTTC.